This TCR beta chain stems from a study of shared clonotypes between healthy human individuals. On the study more broadly: Three plates each covered CD4 naive and memory; CD8 naive two, CD8 memory one. Study outcomes and limitations: Approximately 5% was the fraction of naive CD4 clonotypes found shared across a few donors. Limitation of the genetic and exposure-history diversity represented came from the few donors. Estimated richness was generally greater in naive than memory subsets.

A note on this clone: The antigen is not known.

Produced via immunoSEQ multiplex PCR; TCRdb's table is partial and in-frame only. The sample contains 550,000 to 700,000 clones, roughly 72% of which appear only once. V lost 4 bases, J lost 3 bases, and 5 bases stayed unmatched. From germline, CDR1 is SGHRS and CDR2 YFSETQ. The CDR3 is made up of 15 amino acids. The TCR comes from a woman aged 25 to 45 in good health. The chain couples TRBV5-1 to TRBJ2-3, with TRBD2 matching 10 bases. The sequenced sample was memory CD4+ T cells sorted from blood. The subset was: CD45RA-negative fraction. CDR3 nucleotides: TGCGCCAGCAGCCTGACTAGCGGGCCTACAGATACGCAGTATTTT. As protein: CASSLTSGPTDTQYF.